This T cell receptor (beta chain) is drawn from a study of beta chain features in type 1 diabetes. Study-wide context: All samples combined gave about 100 million sorted cells for examination. Study-level findings and limits: A moderate, significant TCRB CDR3 shortening appeared in type 1 diabetes across four CD4+ subsets. Because the template was cDNA, high-expressing cells might be over-represented.

Germline CDR1 and CDR2: MNHNS and SASEGT. V lost 3 bases, J lost 6 bases, and 12 bases stayed unmatched. This CDR3 is 17 amino acids long. All of the isolated RNA was reverse transcribed, so expressed TCRB transcripts were sequenced. Using immunoSEQ multiplex PCR, the repertoire was profiled, and TCRdb retains in-frame clones only, with some absent. The sample comprises 680,000 or so clones, roughly a sixth of which are singletons, and around 0.095% rests with the top ten. The purity of all sorted populations exceeded 98%. Of note for this clone: What it recognizes is unknown.

The material sequenced was naive CD4+ T cells from blood. The genes are TRBV6-1 and TRBJ2-3; 10 nucleotides match TRBD2. The receptor was isolated from a man in his late teens or twenties in good health. The CDR3 spells CASSDVSSGRNTDTQYF. The CDR3 nucleotides read TGTGCCAGCAGTGACGTTTCTAGCGGGAGAAACACGGATACGCAGTATTTT.